This T cell receptor beta chain was sequenced in a study of cytomegalovirus exposure and HLA in healthy donors. At the level of the study: Some 200 million T cells yielded 117 million unique TCR beta sequences in earlier analysis.

The study's findings and limits: The authors judged a highly shared variant cluster likely a sequencing artifact.

In the PCR, 60 Vbeta and 13 Jbeta primers were used. Method: immunoSEQ multiplex PCR; TCRdb's copy keeps in-frame clones and lacks some. The data show about 110,000 clones, 60% to 85% seen once. Trimming removed 3 bases at V and 8 bases at J, with 20 bases between. The CDR3 is 16 residues long. Germline V gene data show CDR1 as SGDLS and CDR2 as YYNGEE. Healthy bone marrow donors made up the donor group. As concerns this clone: Its cognate antigen is unknown.

The chain has TRBV9 and TRBJ1-4, with D possibly being TRBD1 (6 bases). The receptor was derived from a woman in her sixties in good health and CMV-seropositive. Specimen: PBMCs. The CDR3 sequence is CASSATSGAGGEKLFF. As DNA, the CDR3 is TGTGCCAGCAGCGCCACCTCAGGGGCGGGAGGGGAAAAACTGTTTTTT.